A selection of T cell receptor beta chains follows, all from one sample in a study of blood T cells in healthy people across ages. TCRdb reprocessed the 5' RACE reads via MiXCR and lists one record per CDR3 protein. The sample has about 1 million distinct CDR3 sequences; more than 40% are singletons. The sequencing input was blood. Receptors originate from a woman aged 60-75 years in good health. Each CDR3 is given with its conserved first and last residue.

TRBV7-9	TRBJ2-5	CASSSPTGGNSETQYF
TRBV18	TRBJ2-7	CASSRTSGQLDYEQYF
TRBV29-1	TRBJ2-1	CSVGGLALGGVNGQFF
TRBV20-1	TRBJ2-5	CSAQTGGLGETQYF
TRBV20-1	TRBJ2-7	CSASGDLDEQYF
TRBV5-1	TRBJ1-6	CASSLEGQGFSPLHF
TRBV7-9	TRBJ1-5	CASSLNVQPQHF
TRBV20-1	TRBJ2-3	CSARVSQGTQYF
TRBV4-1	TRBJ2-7	CASSTLDRGGYEQYF
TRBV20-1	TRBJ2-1	CSAPGLAGGNEQFF
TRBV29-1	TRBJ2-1	CSARQGSKNEQFF
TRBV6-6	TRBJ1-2	CASSTTGDYGYTF
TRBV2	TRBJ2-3	CASPILSTDTQYF
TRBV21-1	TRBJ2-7	CAGSKDLGICQLTYEQYF
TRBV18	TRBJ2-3	CASSPSQGRTDTQYF
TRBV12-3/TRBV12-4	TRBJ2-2	CASTQLRAGANTGELFF
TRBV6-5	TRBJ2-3	CASTTGVWTDTQYF
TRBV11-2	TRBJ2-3	CASSLAGVKDTQYF
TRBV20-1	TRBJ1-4	CSASRTQGTNEKLFF
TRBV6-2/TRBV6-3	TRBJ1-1	CASSYVNTEAFF
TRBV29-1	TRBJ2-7	CSVVHSLTPSLYEQYF
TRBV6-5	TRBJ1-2	CASKLEEANYGYTF
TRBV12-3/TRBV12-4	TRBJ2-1	CASSRGTGDEQFF
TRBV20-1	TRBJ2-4	CSAPSRASGRFGEQYF
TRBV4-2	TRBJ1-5	CASSQPGNLNRPQHF
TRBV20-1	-	CSARDSTHYEQYF
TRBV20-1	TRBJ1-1	CSARPDLQVTEAFF
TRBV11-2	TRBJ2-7	CASSFDPSGYEQYF
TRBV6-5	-	CASSFAPGLYEQYF
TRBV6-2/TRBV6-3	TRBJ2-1	CASSYRDSPWNEQFF
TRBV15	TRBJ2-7	CATSRGPSGSSYEQYF
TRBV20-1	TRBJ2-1	CSARTSGRNEQFF
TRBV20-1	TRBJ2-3	CSAQAASRGTDTQYF
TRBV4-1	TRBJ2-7	CASSQVVRGSYEQYF
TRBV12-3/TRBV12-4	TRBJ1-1	CASRPGGALRDRYTEAFF
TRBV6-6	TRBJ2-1	CASSYNQGERIRGQFF
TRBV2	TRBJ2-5	CASSVRSSGDQETQYF
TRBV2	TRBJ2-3	CASNAIGTDTQYF
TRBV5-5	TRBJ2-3	CASSWQPSSGRSTDTQYF
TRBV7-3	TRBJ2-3	CASSSDNTQYF
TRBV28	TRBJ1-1	CASSSEGTGDFRPFF
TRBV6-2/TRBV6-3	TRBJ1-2	CASSYSGQYGYTF
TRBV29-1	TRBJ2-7	CSVCTGSYEQYF
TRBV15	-	CATSRDFIEQYF
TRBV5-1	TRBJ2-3	CASSFDGTSTDTQYF
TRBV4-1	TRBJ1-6	CASSQPGGRLNSPLHF